This entry lists 24 T cell receptor beta chains sequenced from one sample in a study of T cell clonality in common variable immunodeficiency. Their antigens remain unidentified. Assay: immunoSEQ multiplex PCR; the TCRdb copy retains only in-frame clones and omits some. The specimen has roughly 6,800 clones, none found just once. General observations from the study: Reportedly, TCR beta sequences from common variable immunodeficiency showed fewer deletions and N-nucleotide insertions.

The specimen was peripheral blood mononuclear cells. Receptors originate from a human donor with common variable immunodeficiency.

This clone was seen only a few times. Read data end 3 residues before the CDR3 end; the end is taken from the germline J gene. The genes are TRBV5-1 and TRBJ1-2; TRBD1 might be the D (5 bases). V lost 0 bases and J lost 1, with 10 bases in between. Per the germline V gene, CDR1 is SGHRS and CDR2 is YFSETQ. The CDR3 length is 15 residues. The CDR3 region is CASSLDGTVNYGYTF. CDR3 DNA (partial): TGCGCCAGCAGCTTGGACGGGACTGTTAACTATGGC.

This clone was observed at least ten times. The missing CDR3 end, 3 residues past where the read stops, is filled in from the germline J gene. Other DNA variants within this sample encode the same CDR3. V is TRBV7-6 and J is TRBJ2-1, with 10 bases identical to TRBD2. The CDR3 spans 16 residues. Germline CDR1 and CDR2: SGHVS and FNYEAQ. With V trimmed by 0 bases and J by 7 bases, 6 bases remained unmatched. CDR3 sequence: CASSLALASGRNEQFF. The CDR3 DNA, read in part, is TGTGCCAGCAGCTTAGCGCTGGCTAGCGGGAGAAATGAG. The full variable domain, with the rest looked up from reference TRBV7-6 and TRBJ2-1, is GAGVSQSPRYKVTKRGQDVALRCDPISGHVSLYWYRQALGQGPEFLTYFNYEAQQDKSGLPNDRFSAERPEGSISTLTIQRTEQRDSAMYRCASSLALASGRNEQFFGPGTRLTVL.

The CDR3 loop reads CAWSRGYSNQPQHF. The sequenced part of the CDR3 DNA is TGTGCCTGGAGCAGGGGGTATAGCAATCAGCCC. This chain joins TRBV30 and TRBJ1-5; 7 nucleotides align to TRBD1. Read sequence stops 3 residues before the CDR3 end, and the germline J gene provides the missing end. This CDR3 comprises 14 residues. The ends lost 3 bases at V and 0 bases at J; junction bases unmatched: 2. Germline V lookup: CDR1 GTSNPN, CDR2 SVGIG (reference sequence).

Notes on this clone: The read terminates 3 residues before the CDR3 end, so the remaining end is supplied by the germline J gene. The chain combines TRBV2 with TRBJ2-5, with a weak D call TRBD2 (7 bases). CDR1 is SNHLY and CDR2 is FYNNEI in the germline V gene. The CDR3 is 16 amino acids. The ends were cut back, 1 base at V and 5 bases at J, with 17 bases in the middle. The covered CDR3 bases are TGTGCCAGCAGTGAAGAGGCTAGCGGAGGGGGGGAGACC. Amino acid sequence: CASSEEASGGGET. The CDR3, in full, reads CASSEEASGGGETQYF.

This clone was counted only a few times. The read ends 3 residues early relative to the CDR3; the germline J gene fills the gap. V and J are TRBV18 and TRBJ2-7, with a possible D match to TRBD2 (6 bases). The CDR3 is 15 amino acids. Germline CDR1 reads KGHSH; CDR2 reads LQKENI. V lost 2 bases and J 1 base, leaving 12 bases between the germline ends. The DNA read from the CDR3 is TGTGCCAGCTCACCAAGCGGGCAGGATTCCTACGAG. As protein: CASSPSGQDSYE. The full CDR3 protein reads CASSPSGQDSYEQYF.

By sample fraction, this clone is medium-sized. The CDR3 is cut off 3 residues early in the read; its end comes from the germline J gene. The rearrangement uses TRBV5-4 and TRBJ1-2; possibly TRBD1 for D (6 bases). The CDR3 sequence is 15 residues long. Trimming took off 0 bases at V and 4 bases at J, with 13 bases between the two ends. Germline values: CDR1 SGHNT, CDR2 YYREEE (reference sequence). The CDR3 loop reads CASSLDTGSGYGYTF. The covered CDR3 bases are TGTGCCAGCAGCTTGGACACAGGGAGCGGCTATGGC.

This clone was picked up many times. This CDR3 is CACNSGSRYEQYF. The sequenced part of the CDR3 DNA is TGTGCCTGTAACAGCGGGAGTAGGTACGAG. J is TRBJ2-7 and V is TRBV30, with TRBD2 identical over 8 bases. The CDR3 is cut off 3 residues early in the read; its end comes from the germline J gene. Per the germline V gene, CDR1 is GTSNPN and CDR2 is SVGIG (reference sequence). Unmatched junction bases numbered 8, after V lost 6 bases and J lost 4 bases. This CDR3 spans 13 amino acids.

As for this clone: The CDR3 end is not reached by the read, which stops 3 residues before it; the germline J gene fills it in. The V call is TRBV7-3, the J call TRBJ2-4, with 7 bases lining up with TRBD2. The length of the CDR3 is 15 residues. CDR1 is SGHTA, CDR2 FQGTGA, per germline. Trimming at V came to 4 bases and at J to 8 bases, leaving 11 bases not matched to a gene. CDR3 region: CASSSDGSGKDIQYF. The part of the CDR3 DNA that was read is TGTGCCAGCAGCTCCGATGGGAGCGGGAAGGACATT.

There are a few counts of this clone. The DNA ends 3 residues before the CDR3 does, and the rest of the CDR3 is filled in from the germline J gene. Additional DNA sequences in this sample encode the identical CDR3. J is TRBJ2-3 and V is TRBV18, with 10 bases fitting TRBD2. This CDR3 spans 14 amino acids. J lost 4 bases, V lost 3 bases, and 1 base had no gene match. The V gene's germline CDR1 is KGHSH and CDR2 LQKENI. This CDR3 is CASSPLAGADTQYF. The CDR3 DNA, read in part, is TGTGCCAGCTCACCCCTAGCGGGAGCAGATACG.

This clone has a count of ten or more. The observed sequence ends 3 residues before the CDR3 terminus, with the missing tail filled in from the germline J gene. This chain joins TRBV10-3 and TRBJ1-3, with 10 bases aligning to TRBD1. This CDR3 has 13 amino acids. With 11 bases clipped from V and 4 bases from J, the junction kept 5 bases outside the gene matches. CDR1 is ENHRY and CDR2 is SYGVKD in the germline V gene. The CDR3 region is CAAGTGAGNTIYF. The part of the CDR3 DNA that was read is TGTGCCGCCGGGACAGGGGCAGGAAACACC.

This clone was recorded a few times. The observed sequence ends 3 residues before the CDR3 terminus, with the missing tail filled in from the germline J gene. The chain uses TRBV19 and TRBJ2-1, with TRBD2 matching 11 bases. The length of the CDR3 is 19 residues. J was trimmed by 0 bases and V by 3 bases; bases with no gene match: 10. Germline CDR1 reads LNHDA; CDR2 reads SQIVND (reference sequence). CDR3 DNA, as far as it was read: TGTGCCAGTAGTATTGTGTCCGGACTAGCGGGCGTCTCCTACAATGAG. This gives the protein CASSIVSGLAGVSYNE. The entire CDR3 is CASSIVSGLAGVSYNEQFF.

The sample holds a few counts of this clone. The CDR3 loop is CASSPNRGLAETQYF. The sequenced CDR3 bases are TGTGCCAGCTCACCAAACAGGGGGCTTGCAGAGACC. V is TRBV18 and J is TRBJ2-5, with 9 nucleotides matching TRBD1. The CDR3 goes on 3 residues after the read ends, and that part is filled in from the germline J gene. J lost 4 bases, V lost 2 bases, and 5 bases had no gene match. The V gene's germline CDR1 is KGHSH and CDR2 LQKENI. The CDR3 consists of 15 residues.

As regards this clone: The read is 3 residues too short to cover the CDR3 end, so that end is filled in from the germline J gene. This chain joins TRBV7-9 and TRBJ1-2; a possible D gene is TRBD1 (5 bases). CDR1 and CDR2 (germline): SEHNR, FQNEAQ (reference sequence). The CDR3 runs 15 residues. Trimming took off 5 bases at V and 2 bases at J, with 15 bases between the two ends. CDR3 bases read: TGTGCCAGCAGCATTCAGGGTGGGGGGAACTATGGC. Translating it yields CASSIQGGGNYG. In full, the CDR3 is CASSIQGGGNYGYTF.

This clone was found a few times. The read gets to within 3 residues of the CDR3 end, and the germline J gene fills in the rest. This rearrangement joins TRBV30 to TRBJ1-4; D might be TRBD1 (5 bases). V lost 2 bases and J lost 7, with 20 bases in between. The length of the CDR3 is 16 residues. Germline CDR1 reads GTSNPN; CDR2 reads SVGIG (reference sequence). CDR3: CAWSPPTGEWVEKLFF. CDR3 bases read: TGTGCCTGGAGTCCCCCGACGGGGGAGTGGGTTGAAAAA.

Remarks on this clone: The CDR3 end falls 3 residues outside the read, so it is completed with the germline J gene. The chain has TRBV18 and TRBJ1-1, with D possibly TRBD1 on 5 matching bases. Germline assignment: CDR1 KGHSH and CDR2 LQKENI. This CDR3 spans 14 amino acids. Trimming took off 3 bases at V and 5 bases at J, with 13 bases between the two ends. CDR3: CASSPAGGGTEAFF. CDR3 DNA (partial): TGTGCCAGCTCACCTGCGGGCGGGGGAACTGAA.

In its sample, this clone ranks as medium-sized. CDR3 DNA (partial): TGTGCCTGGACTACCCAACGGCGGGGCTGGTATGGC. Amino acid sequence: CAWTTQRRGWYG. The whole CDR3 protein reads CAWTTQRRGWYGYTF. The chain has TRBV30 and TRBJ1-2, with TRBD1 as a possible D gene (5 bases). The sequence runs out 3 residues before the end of the CDR3; the remainder is reconstructed from the germline J gene. CDR3 length: 15 amino acids. From germline, CDR1 is GTSNPN and CDR2 SVGIG (reference sequence). Trimming pared 4 bases from V and 5 bases from J, leaving 20 bases between. Supplemented by reference TRBV30 and TRBJ1-2, the full variable domain reads SQTIHQWPATLVQPVGSPLSLECTVEGTSNPNLYWYRQAAGRGLQLLFYSVGIGQISSEVPQNLSASRPQDRQFILSSKKLLLSDSGFYLCAWTTQRRGWYGYTFGSGTRLTVV.

Concerning this clone: The CDR3 extends 3 residues past the end of the read, so its final part is completed from the germline J gene. This chain uses TRBV19 with TRBJ1-2; D is uncertain. Germline CDR1 is LNHDA and CDR2 is SQIVND (reference sequence). The germline V and J ends were trimmed by 5 bases and 4 bases, with 14 bases remaining between them. CDR3 length: 14 residues. The CDR3 protein is CASSSMTPIYGYTF. The part of the CDR3 DNA that was read is TGTGCCAGTAGTTCCATGACACCTATCTATGGC.

This clone was seen ten or more times. Read data end 3 residues before the CDR3 end; the end is taken from the germline J gene. The rearrangement uses TRBV5-8 and TRBJ2-7, with TRBD2 matching 7 bases. Germline CDR1 reads SGHTS; CDR2 reads YDEGEE. V shed 7 bases and J 4 bases; nucleotides not matched to a gene: 11. CDR3 length: 14 residues. The covered CDR3 bases are TGTGCCAGCCTCAAGAGGGCTAGCGGTTACGAG. It is translated as CASLKRASGYE. The whole CDR3 is CASLKRASGYEQYF. Looking up the rest from reference TRBV5-8 and TRBJ2-7 gives the full variable domain: EAGVTQSPTHLIKTRGQQATLRCSPISGHTSVYWYQQALGLGLQFLLWYDEGEERNRGNFPPRFSGRQFPNYSSELNVNALELEDSALYLCASLKRASGYEQYFGPGTRLTVT.

Turning to this clone: The read ends 3 residues early relative to the CDR3; the germline J gene fills the gap. The gene calls are TRBV2 and TRBJ2-7; 12 nucleotides align to TRBD2. Germline assignment: CDR1 SNHLY and CDR2 FYNNEI. J gave up 6 bases and V 7 bases, and 7 bases lay outside the gene matches. This CDR3 comprises 14 residues. The CDR3 reads CASNRLAGVGEQYF. Partial CDR3 DNA: TGTGCCAGCAACCGACTAGCGGGAGTTGGCGAG.

This clone was seen ten or more times. The read gets to within 3 residues of the CDR3 end, and the germline J gene fills in the rest. The chain recombines TRBV20-1 with TRBJ2-7, with D perhaps matching TRBD1 (6 bases). V was trimmed by 7 bases and J by 6 bases, leaving 16 bases between them. Per germline, CDR1 DFQATT and CDR2 SNEGSKA (reference sequence). The CDR3 is 12 residues long. The CDR3 bases that were read are TGCAGTGACCCCCCCGTAGGGGGCGAG. It is translated as CSDPPVGGE. The CDR3 in its entirety is CSDPPVGGEQYF.

Comments on this clone: The read terminates 3 residues before the CDR3 end, so the remaining end is supplied by the germline J gene. The V call is TRBV20-1, the J call TRBJ2-5, with TRBD1 matching 8 bases. J was trimmed by 5 bases and V by 1 base; bases with no gene match: 6. The CDR3 totals 14 residues. CDR1 is DFQATT, CDR2 SNEGSKA, per germline (reference sequence). This CDR3 is CSARAPGGAETQYF. The CDR3 DNA, read in part, is TGCAGTGCTAGAGCTCCAGGGGGCGCGGAGACC.

In its sample, this clone was seen many times. The DNA ends 3 residues before the CDR3 does, and the rest of the CDR3 is filled in from the germline J gene. The J gene is TRBJ2-5, the V gene TRBV7-9, with 7 nucleotides matching TRBD1. V gave up 1 base and J gave up 2 bases; unmatched junction bases: 4. The germline V gene encodes CDR1 SEHNR and CDR2 FQNEAQ (reference sequence). The CDR3 consists of 15 residues. This CDR3 reads CASSLEDRPQETQYF. The DNA read from the CDR3 is TGTGCCAGCAGCTTAGAGGACAGGCCTCAAGAGACC.

Concerning this clone itself: The observed sequence ends 3 residues before the CDR3 terminus, with the missing tail filled in from the germline J gene. The V and J genes are TRBV7-3 and TRBJ2-3; D call uncertain. V lost 5 bases, J lost 3 bases, and 21 bases lay in between. Germline lookup yields CDR1 SGHTA and CDR2 FQGTGA. CDR3 size: 17 residues. The CDR3: CASSPIRDPLVTDTQYF. CDR3 bases read: TGTGCCAGCAGCCCTATTCGCGATCCGCTAGTAACAGATACG.

This clone is deemed medium-sized (0.01 to 0.1%). The sequenced fragment ends 3 residues before the CDR3 boundary, so the rest is inferred from the germline J gene. The V gene is TRBV14, the J gene TRBJ2-1; D unclear. The CDR3 length is 11 residues. The germline V gene has CDR1 SGHDN and CDR2 FVKESK. The V and J ends lost 4 bases and 5 bases respectively, with 3 bases between them. CDR3 region: CASSPNNEQFF. The sequenced CDR3 bases are TGTGCCAGCAGCCCTAACAATGAG.